This T cell receptor beta chain stems from a study of OX40 agonist ivuxolimab in advanced cancers. Study-level points and caveats: Partial responders at 0.1-3.0 mg/kg had among the lowest clonal expansion. Clonal expansion from baseline to week 6 occurred in both CD4+ and CD8+ T cells.

As concerns this clone: Its target is not known.

Profiling relied on immunoSEQ multiplex PCR, and the TCRdb table lists in-frame clones only, not all of them. The sample carries 81,000 or so clones, approximately 90% recorded once. Looked up from germline, CDR1 is SGHRS and CDR2 is YFSETQ. The germline V and J ends were trimmed by 2 bases and 4 bases, with 20 bases remaining between them. The CDR3 spans 17 residues. The source was CD4+ or CD8+ T cells sorted from blood, collected in a trial of the OX40 agonist ivuxolimab. This clonotype was sampled from an adult with an advanced solid tumor such as melanoma, head and neck, liver or kidney cancer. This sequence joins TRBV5-1 and TRBJ2-3, with D possibly TRBD1 on 5 matching bases. CDR3 sequence: CASSFGRSGWGPDTQYF. The CDR3 nucleotides read TGCGCCAGCAGCTTTGGTAGATCGGGTTGGGGCCCAGATACGCAGTATTTT. Together with reference TRBV5-1 and TRBJ2-3, the CDR3 gives the full variable domain: KAGVTQTPRYLIKTRGQQVTLSCSPISGHRSVSWYQQTPGQGLQFLFEYFSETQRNKGNFPGRFSGRQFSNSRSEMNVSTLELGDSALYLCASSFGRSGWGPDTQYFGPGTRLTVL.